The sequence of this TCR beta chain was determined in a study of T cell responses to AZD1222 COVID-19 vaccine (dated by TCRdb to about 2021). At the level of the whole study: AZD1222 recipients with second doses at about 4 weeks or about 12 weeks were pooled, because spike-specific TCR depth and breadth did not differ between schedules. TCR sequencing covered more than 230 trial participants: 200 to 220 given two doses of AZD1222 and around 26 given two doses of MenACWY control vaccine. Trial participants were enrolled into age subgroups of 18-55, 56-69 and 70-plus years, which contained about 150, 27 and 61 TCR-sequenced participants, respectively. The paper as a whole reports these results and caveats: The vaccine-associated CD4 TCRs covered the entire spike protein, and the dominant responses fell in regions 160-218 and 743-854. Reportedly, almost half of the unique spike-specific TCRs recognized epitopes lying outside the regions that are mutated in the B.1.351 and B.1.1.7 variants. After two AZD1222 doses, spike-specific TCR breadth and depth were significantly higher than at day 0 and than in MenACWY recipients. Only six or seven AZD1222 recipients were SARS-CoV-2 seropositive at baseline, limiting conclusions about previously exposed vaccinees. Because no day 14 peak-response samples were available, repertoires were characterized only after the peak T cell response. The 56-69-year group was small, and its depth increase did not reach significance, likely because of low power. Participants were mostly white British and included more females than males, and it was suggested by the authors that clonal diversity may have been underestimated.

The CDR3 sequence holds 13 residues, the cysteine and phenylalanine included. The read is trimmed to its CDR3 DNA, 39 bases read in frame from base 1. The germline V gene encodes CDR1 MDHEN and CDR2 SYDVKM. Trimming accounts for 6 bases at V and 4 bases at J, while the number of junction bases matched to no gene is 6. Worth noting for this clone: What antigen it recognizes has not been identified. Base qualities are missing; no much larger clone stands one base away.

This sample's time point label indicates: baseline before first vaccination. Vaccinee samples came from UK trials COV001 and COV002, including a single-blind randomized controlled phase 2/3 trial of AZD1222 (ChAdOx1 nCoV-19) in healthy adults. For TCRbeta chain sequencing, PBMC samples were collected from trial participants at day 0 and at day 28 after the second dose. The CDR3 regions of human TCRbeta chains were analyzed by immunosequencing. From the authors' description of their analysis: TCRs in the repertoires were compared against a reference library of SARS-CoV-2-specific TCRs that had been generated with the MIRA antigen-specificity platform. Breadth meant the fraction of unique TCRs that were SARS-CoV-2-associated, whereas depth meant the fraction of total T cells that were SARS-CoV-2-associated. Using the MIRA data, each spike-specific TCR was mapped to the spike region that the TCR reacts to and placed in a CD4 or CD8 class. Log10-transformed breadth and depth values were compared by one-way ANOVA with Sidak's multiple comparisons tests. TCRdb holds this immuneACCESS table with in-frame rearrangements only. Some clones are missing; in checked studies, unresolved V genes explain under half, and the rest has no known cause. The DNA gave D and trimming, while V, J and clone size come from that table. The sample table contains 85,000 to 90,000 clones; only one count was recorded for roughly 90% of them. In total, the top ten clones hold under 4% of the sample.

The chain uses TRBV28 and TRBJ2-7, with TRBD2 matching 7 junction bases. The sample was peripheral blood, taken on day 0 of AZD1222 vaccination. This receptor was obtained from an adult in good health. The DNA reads TGTGCCAGCAGGAACAGCGGGACTTACGAGCAGTACTTC. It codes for CASRNSGTYEQYF. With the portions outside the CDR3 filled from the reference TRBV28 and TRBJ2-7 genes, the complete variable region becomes DVKVTQSSRYLVKRTGEKVFLECVQDMDHENMFWYRQDPGLGLRLIYFSYDVKMKEKGDIPEGYSVSREKKERFSLILESASTNQTSMYLCASRNSGTYEQYFGPGTRLTVT.